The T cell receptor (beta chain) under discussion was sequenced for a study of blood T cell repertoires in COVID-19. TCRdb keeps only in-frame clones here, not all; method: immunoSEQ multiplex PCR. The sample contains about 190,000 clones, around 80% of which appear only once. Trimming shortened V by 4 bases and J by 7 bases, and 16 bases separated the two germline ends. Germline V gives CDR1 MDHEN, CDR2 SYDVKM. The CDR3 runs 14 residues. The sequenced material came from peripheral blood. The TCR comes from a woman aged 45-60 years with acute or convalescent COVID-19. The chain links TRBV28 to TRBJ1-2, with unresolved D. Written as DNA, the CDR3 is TGTGCCAGCAGTTCCTCCCGGTTAGTCGGTGGCTACACCTTC. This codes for CASSSSRLVGGYTF.